This T cell receptor (beta chain) appears in the sequencing data of a study of T-cell reconstitution after alpha-beta-depleted transplantation in children. The CDR3 runs to 15 residues. TCRbeta library construction was performed incorporating unique molecular identifiers. TCRdb reprocessed the PCR reads with MiXCR, giving one entry per CDR3 protein. The sample carries fewer than 150,000 distinct CDR3 sequences, 8% to 10% recorded once. To note about this clonotype: Its specificity is unknown.

Study-level results: The study traced high day-60 TCRbeta diversity in some patients to surviving recipient T cells and thymic progenitors. T-cell counts and diversity at one year post-transplant came mainly from newly produced T cells. Two months or so post-transplant, alpha-beta T cells reportedly derived from several hundred expanded graft clones.

The chain uses TRBV21-1 and TRBJ2-3. TRBV21-1 is annotated as a pseudogene. The sample in question was PBMCs, mostly from graft donor cells, obtained 180 days after TCRalphabeta/CD19-depleted stem cell transplant. The receptor's source is a girl less than two years old who had a stem cell transplant for combined immunodeficiency, so the T cells may come from the graft donor. The CDR3 here is CASVLDVGSTDTQYF. In DNA form, the CDR3 reads TGTGCCAGCGTTTTAGATGTGGGAAGCACAGATACGCAGTATTTT.